This TCR beta chain originates from a study of glioma-infiltrating T cells. Whole-study findings and limits: Tissue-blood divergence was below expectation in non-neoplastic patients, above in gliomas.

Using RNA template, CDR3s of TCR alpha and beta were amplified with iRepertoire arm-PCR. From the multiplex PCR reads, TCRdb called clonotypes with MiXCR, one entry per CDR3 protein. The repertoire holds 100,000 to 150,000 distinct CDR3 sequences, with roughly a quarter as singletons. The V gene lost 2 bases and the J gene lost 9 bases, with 17 bases spanning the gap. Germline CDR1 SGHAT, CDR2 FQNNGV. The CDR3 consists of 15 residues. This clonotype was observed a handful of times. The antigen remains undetermined. The sequencing sample was made of glioma tissue, nonneoplastic brain tissue, or PBMCs (not recorded which). This rearrangement joins TRBV11-2 to TRBJ2-4; possible D gene TRBD1, 6 bases. The origin of this receptor is a human donor with low-grade glioma or glioblastoma, undergoing nonglioma brain surgery, or in good health (not recorded which). This CDR3 is CASSLLGPQGSIQYF. The CDR3 DNA follows: TGTGCCAGCAGCTTATTAGGCCCCCAGGGGAGCATTCAGTACTTC. The full variable domain, with the rest looked up from reference TRBV11-2 and TRBJ2-4, is EAGVAQSPRYKIIEKRQSVAFWCNPISGHATLYWYQQILGQGPKLLIQFQNNGVVDDSQLPKDRFSAERLKGVDSTLKIQPAKLEDSAVYLCASSLLGPQGSIQYFGAGTRLSVL.